The present TCR beta chain was sequenced within a study of tumor and adjacent non-tumor tissue in lung cancer. Study at large: Around 4.5 million productive TCRbeta reads were obtained per sample on average. General study findings and limits: Compared with tumor, normal lung showed significantly lower TCR diversity. Tumor TCR diversity, when higher, was linked to shorter survival.

Germline loops: CDR1 SGHNT, CDR2 YYREEE (reference sequence). The ends were cut back, 1 base at V and 0 bases at J, with 6 bases in the middle. The CDR3 length is 14 residues. In regard to this clonotype: What it binds is not known. The CDR3 does not close with the conserved phenylalanine or tryptophan, likely indicating a read error.

The library came from three nested PCR rounds adapted from ARM-PCR protocols. TCRdb re-analysed the multiplex PCR reads in MiXCR, keeping a single row per CDR3 protein. The top ten hold around 30% of the sample, which has about 98,000 distinct CDR3 sequences, less than 85% seen once. No cell sorting was done before RNA was extracted from the tissue. Distant lung tissue was collected more than 3 cm away from the tumor edge. Donors were chemotherapy-naive, newly diagnosed lung cancer surgical patients in China, August–late 2014. The chain recombines TRBV5-4 with TRBJ2-3; D call uncertain. The sequenced sample was distant non-tumor lung tissue. The source is a man aged 55 to 70 with small cell lung cancer. The DNA for the CDR3 is TGTGCCAGCAGCTTGAGTTGGAGCACAGATACGCAGTATATT. It encodes CASSLSWSTDTQYI.